This TCR beta chain was identified during a study of shared clonotypes between healthy human individuals. Study at large: CD4 naive cells filled three plates per donor, CD4 memory three, CD8 naive two and CD8 memory one.

This CDR3 is 12 amino acids long. Germline V gives CDR1 SGHRS, CDR2 YFSETQ. V dropped 4 bases and J dropped 1 base, with 5 bases sitting between them. A note on this clone: Antigen specificity is unknown.

Regarding the study as a whole: Against clonotypes common to all four donors, non-shared ones had lower generation probabilities.

Original methodology: Filtering differed, since immunoSEQ gave only junction sequences and no quality scores. TCRdb's copy holds only in-frame clones and misses some; the assay was immunoSEQ multiplex PCR. From that table come the V and J calls and clone size; the DNA was used to work out D and trimming. The table shows millions of clones, with over 85% occurring only once. Sequences were obtained from naive CD4+ T cells sorted from blood. As to subset: CD45RA+ positively selected. This chain joins TRBV5-1 and TRBJ2-5; no definite D call. The sequence was obtained from a man aged 18 to 30 in good health. CDR3 coding DNA: TGCGCCAGCAGCGCGGCCCAAGAGACCCAGTACTTC. Amino acids: CASSAAQETQYF.